The clone carrying this T cell receptor (beta chain) has ten or more counts. Germline trimming cut 2 bases from V and 1 base from J; bases unmatched to any gene: 6. Germline V gene data show CDR1 as LGHNA and CDR2 as YNFKEQ. The CDR3 is 17 residues long. The data were taken from a study of T cells after yellow fever vaccination. Whole-study context: Low-cell-number fractions underwent preparation using SMART-Seq v4 Ultra Low Input.

MiXCR, applied by TCRdb to the 5' RACE reads, yields one record per CDR3 protein. The data contain about 200,000 distinct CDR3 sequences, roughly 3.3% of them singletons. The source is a young man who received the YFV17D yellow fever vaccine. V gene TRBV4-2 combines with J gene TRBJ2-5; 11 bases line up with TRBD2. This specimen consisted of CD4+ T cells sorted from PBMCs, obtained 10 days after the yellow fever booster vaccination. CDR3 protein: CASSQFTSGGIQETQYF. In DNA form, the CDR3 reads TGTGCCAGCAGCCAATTTACTAGCGGGGGAATCCAAGAGACCCAGTACTTC.